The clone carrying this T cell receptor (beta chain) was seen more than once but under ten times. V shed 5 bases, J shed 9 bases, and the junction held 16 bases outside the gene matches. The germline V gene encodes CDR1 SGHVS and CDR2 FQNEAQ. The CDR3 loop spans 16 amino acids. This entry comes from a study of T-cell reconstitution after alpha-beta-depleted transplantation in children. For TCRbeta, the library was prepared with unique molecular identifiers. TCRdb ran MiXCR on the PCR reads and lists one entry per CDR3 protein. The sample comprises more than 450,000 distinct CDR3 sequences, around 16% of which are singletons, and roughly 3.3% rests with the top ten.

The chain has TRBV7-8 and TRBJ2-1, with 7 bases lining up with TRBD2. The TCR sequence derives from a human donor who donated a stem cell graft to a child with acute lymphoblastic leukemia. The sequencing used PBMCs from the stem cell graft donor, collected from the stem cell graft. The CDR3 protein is CASSRPTSRGNGEQFF. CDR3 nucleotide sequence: TGTGCCAGCAGCCGGCCGACTAGCCGGGGCAACGGTGAGCAGTTCTTC.